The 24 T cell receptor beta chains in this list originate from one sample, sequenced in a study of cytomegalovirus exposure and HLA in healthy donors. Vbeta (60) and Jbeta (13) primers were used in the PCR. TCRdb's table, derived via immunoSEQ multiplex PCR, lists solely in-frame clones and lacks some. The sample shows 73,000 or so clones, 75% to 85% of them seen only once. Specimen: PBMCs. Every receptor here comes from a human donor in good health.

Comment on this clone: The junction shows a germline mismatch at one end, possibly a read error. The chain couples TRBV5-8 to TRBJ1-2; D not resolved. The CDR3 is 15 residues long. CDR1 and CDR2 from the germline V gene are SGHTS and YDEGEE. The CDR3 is CASSPLDGFNYGYPF. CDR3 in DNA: TGTGCCAGCAGCCCTCTTGACGGATTTAACTATGGCTACCCCTTC.

The CDR3 sequence is CASGTGHEQYF. In nucleotides, the CDR3 is TGTGCTAGTGGAACCGGTCACGAGCAGTACTTC. J is TRBJ2-7 and V is TRBV12-5; D uncertain. V was trimmed by 6 bases and J by 5 bases, leaving 8 bases between them. The CDR3 has 11 amino acids. Germline V gene lookup returns CDR1 LGHNT and CDR2 FRNRAP.

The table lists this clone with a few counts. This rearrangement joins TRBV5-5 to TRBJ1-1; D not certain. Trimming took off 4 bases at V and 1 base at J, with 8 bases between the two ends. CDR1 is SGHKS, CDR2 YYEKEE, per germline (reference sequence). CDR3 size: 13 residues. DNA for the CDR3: TGTGCCAGCAGCCCCCCGAGGAACACTGAAGCTTTCTTT. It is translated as CASSPPRNTEAFF.

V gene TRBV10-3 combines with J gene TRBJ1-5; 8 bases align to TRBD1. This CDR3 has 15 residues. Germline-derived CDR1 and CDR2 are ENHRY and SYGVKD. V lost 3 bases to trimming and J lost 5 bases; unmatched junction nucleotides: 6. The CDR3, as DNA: TGTGCCATCAGTGACCAGGGGGCAGGGGATCAGCCCCAGCATTTT. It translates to CAISDQGAGDQPQHF.

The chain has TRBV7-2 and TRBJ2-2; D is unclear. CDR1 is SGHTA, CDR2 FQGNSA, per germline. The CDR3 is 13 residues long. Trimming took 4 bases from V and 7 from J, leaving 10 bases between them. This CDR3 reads CASSSTRDGELFF. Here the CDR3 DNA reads TGTGCCAGCAGCTCAACTCGAGACGGGGAGCTGTTTTTT. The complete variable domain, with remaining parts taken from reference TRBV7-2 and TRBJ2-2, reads GAGVSQSPSNKVTEKGKDVELRCDPISGHTALYWYRQSLGQGLEFLIYFQGNSAPDKSGLPSDRFSAERTGGSVSTLTIQRTQQEDSAVYLCASSSTRDGELFFGEGSRLTVL.

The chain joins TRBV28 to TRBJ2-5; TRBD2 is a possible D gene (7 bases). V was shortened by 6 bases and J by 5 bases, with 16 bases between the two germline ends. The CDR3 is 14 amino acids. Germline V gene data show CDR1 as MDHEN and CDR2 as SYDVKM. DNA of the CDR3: TGTGCCAGCAGAGCTTCCGGGGGGCCTGAGACCCAGTACTTC. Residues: CASRASGGPETQYF. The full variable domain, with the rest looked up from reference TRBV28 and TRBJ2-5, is DVKVTQSSRYLVKRTGEKVFLECVQDMDHENMFWYRQDPGLGLRLIYFSYDVKMKEKGDIPEGYSVSREKKERFSLILESASTNQTSMYLCASRASGGPETQYFGPGTRLLVL.

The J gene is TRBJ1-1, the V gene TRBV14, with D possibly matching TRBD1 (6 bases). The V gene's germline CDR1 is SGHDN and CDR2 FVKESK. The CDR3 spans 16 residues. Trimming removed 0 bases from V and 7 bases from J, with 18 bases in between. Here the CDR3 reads CASSQESRGGTGEAFF. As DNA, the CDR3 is TGTGCCAGCAGCCAAGAATCAAGGGGGGGGACTGGTGAAGCTTTCTTT.

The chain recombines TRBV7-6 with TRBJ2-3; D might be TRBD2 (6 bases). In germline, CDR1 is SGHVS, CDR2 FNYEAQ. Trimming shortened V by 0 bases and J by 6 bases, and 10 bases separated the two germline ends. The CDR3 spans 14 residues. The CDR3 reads CASSLASGVDTQYF. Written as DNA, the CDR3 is TGTGCCAGCAGCTTAGCCTCGGGGGTGGATACGCAGTATTTT.

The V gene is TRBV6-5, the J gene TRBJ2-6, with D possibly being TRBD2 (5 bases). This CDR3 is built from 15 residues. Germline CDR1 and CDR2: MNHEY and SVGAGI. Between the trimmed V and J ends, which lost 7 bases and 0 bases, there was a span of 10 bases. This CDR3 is CASKLGNSGANVLTF. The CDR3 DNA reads TGTGCCAGCAAACTCGGGAACTCTGGGGCCAACGTCCTGACTTTC.

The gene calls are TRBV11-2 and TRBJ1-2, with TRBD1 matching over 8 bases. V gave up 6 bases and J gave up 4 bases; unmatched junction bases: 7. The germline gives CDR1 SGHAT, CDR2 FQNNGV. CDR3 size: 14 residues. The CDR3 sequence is CASSSTGALYGYTF. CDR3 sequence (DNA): TGTGCCAGCAGTTCGACAGGGGCTCTCTATGGCTACACCTTC. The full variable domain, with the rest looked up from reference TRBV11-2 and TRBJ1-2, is EAGVAQSPRYKIIEKRQSVAFWCNPISGHATLYWYQQILGQGPKLLIQFQNNGVVDDSQLPKDRFSAERLKGVDSTLKIQPAKLEDSAVYLCASSSTGALYGYTFGSGTRLTVV.

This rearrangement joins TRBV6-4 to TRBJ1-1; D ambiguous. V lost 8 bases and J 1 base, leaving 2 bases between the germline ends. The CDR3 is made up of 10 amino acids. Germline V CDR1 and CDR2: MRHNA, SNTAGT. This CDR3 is CASRNTEAFF. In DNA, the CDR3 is TGTGCCAGCCGGAACACTGAAGCTTTCTTT.

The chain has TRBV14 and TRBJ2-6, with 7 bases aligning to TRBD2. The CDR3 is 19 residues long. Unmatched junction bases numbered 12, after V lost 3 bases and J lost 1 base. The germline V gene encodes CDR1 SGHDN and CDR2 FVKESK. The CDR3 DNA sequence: TGTGCCAGCAGCCAGCCTAGCGGACACGCTCCTTCTGGGGCCAACGTCCTGACTTTC. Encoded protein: CASSQPSGHAPSGANVLTF.

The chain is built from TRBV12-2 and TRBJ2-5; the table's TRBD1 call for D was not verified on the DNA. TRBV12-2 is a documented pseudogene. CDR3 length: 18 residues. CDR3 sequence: CASRLAGHLTGHQETQYF. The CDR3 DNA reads TGTGCAAGTCGCTTAGCGGGGCACCTAACAGGGCACCAAGAGACCCAGTACTTC.

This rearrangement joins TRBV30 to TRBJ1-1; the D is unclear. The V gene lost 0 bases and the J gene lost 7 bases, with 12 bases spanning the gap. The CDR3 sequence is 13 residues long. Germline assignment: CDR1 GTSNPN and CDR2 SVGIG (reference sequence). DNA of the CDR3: TGTGCCTGGAGTGTCTTAGTGCCCGGTGAAGCTTTCTTT. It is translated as CAWSVLVPGEAFF.

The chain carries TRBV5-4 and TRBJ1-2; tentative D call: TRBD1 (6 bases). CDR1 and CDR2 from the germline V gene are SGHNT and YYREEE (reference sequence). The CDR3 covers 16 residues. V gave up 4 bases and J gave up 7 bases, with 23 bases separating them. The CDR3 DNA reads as TGTGCCAGCAGCAAAGGACAGCACAACCCTTCTGGTGGCTACACCTTC. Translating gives CASSKGQHNPSGGYTF.

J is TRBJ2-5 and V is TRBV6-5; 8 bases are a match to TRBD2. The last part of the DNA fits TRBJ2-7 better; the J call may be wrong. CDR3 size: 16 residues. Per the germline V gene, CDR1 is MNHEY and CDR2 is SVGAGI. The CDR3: CASSSAAGDLSYEQYF. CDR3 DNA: TGTGCCAGCAGTTCCGCAGCGGGGGATCTGTCCTACGAGCAGTACTTC.

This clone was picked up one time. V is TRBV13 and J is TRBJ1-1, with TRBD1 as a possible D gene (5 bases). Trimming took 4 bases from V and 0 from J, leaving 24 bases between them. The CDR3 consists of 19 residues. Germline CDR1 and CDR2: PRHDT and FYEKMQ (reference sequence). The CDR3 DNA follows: TGTGCCAGCAGCTGGTGGGGGGGGAGGGACGCGCCTATGAACACTGAAGCTTTCTTT. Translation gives CASSWWGGRDAPMNTEAFF. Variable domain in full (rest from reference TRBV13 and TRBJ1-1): AAGVIQSPRHLIKEKRETATLKCYPIPRHDTVYWYQQGPGQDPQFLISFYEKMQSDKGSIPDRFSAQQFSDYHSELNMSSLELGDSALYFCASSWWGGRDAPMNTEAFFGQGTRLTVV.

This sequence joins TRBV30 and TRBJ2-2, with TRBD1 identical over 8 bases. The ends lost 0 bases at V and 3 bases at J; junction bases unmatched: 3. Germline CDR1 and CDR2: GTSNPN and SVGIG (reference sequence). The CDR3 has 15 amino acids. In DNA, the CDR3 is TGTGCCTGGAGTGTCGGACAGGGCTACACCGGGGAGCTGTTTTTT. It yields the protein CAWSVGQGYTGELFF.

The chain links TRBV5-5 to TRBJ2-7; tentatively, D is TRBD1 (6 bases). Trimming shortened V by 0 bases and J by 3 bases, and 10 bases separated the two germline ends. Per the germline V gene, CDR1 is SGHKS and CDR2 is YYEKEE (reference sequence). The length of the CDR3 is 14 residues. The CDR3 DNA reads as TGTGCCAGCAGCTTGGAGGCAGGGGTCTACGAGCAGTACTTC. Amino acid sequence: CASSLEAGVYEQYF.

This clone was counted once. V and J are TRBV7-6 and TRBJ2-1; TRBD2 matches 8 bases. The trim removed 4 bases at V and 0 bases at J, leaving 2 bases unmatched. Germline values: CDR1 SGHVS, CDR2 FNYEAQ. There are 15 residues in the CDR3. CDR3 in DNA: TGTGCCAGCAGCTCGAGCGGGGGCTCCTACAATGAGCAGTTCTTC. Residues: CASSSSGGSYNEQFF.

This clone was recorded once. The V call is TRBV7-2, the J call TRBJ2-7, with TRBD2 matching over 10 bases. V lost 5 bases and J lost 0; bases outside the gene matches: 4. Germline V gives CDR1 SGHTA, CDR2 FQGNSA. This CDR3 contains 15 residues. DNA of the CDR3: TGTGCCAGCAGCCTGAGCGGGGGGGACTCCTACGAGCAGTACTTC. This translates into CASSLSGGDSYEQYF.

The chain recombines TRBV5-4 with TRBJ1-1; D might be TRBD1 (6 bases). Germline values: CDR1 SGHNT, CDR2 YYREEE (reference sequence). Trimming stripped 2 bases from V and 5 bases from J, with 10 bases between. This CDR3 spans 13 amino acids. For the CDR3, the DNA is TGTGCCAGCAGCTTCCCAGGGGTTACTGAAGCTTTCTTT. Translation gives CASSFPGVTEAFF.

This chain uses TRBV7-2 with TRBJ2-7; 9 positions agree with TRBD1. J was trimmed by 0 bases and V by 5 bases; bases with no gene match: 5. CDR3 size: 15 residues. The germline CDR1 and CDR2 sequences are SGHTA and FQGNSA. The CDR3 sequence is CASSLGTGSSYEQYF. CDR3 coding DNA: TGTGCCAGCAGCCTCGGGACAGGGAGCTCCTACGAGCAGTACTTC.

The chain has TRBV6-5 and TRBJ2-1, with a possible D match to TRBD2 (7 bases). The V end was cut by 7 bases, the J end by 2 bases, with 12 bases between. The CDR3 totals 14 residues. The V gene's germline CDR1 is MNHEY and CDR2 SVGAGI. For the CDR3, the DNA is TGTGCCAGCACGGTCGGGGGGCCCTACAATGAGCAGTTCTTC. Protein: CASTVGGPYNEQFF.